This T cell receptor beta chain was identified in a study of siplizumab effects on memory and regulatory T cells. Data came from immunoSEQ multiplex PCR; TCRdb stores just in-frame clones and leaves some out. The repertoire has about 50,000 clones, 93% of them found once; the top ten carry roughly 17%. Material for sequencing was CD8+ T cells sorted from blood. This TCR was recovered from a human donor in good health.

The CDR3: CASGLVDTGELFF. Here the CDR3 DNA reads TGTGCTAGTGGTTTGGTAGACACCGGGGAGCTGTTTTTT. The chain has TRBV12-5 and TRBJ2-2, with D uncertain. The CDR3 is 13 residues long. V shed 0 bases and J shed 3 bases, with 2 bases lying between them. Germline CDR1 is LGHNT and CDR2 is FRNRAP.